The clone carrying this T cell receptor beta chain was detected once. The CDR3 has 19 amino acids. Germline assignment: CDR1 MDHEN and CDR2 SYDVKM. V shed 4 bases and J 4 bases; nucleotides not matched to a gene: 15. The data belong to a study of blood T cell repertoires in COVID-19. Whole-study context: Italy, Spain and the United States were the sources of the convalescent and acute COVID-19 samples. T cells, B-cell-depleted T cells, or PBMCs provided the cDNA or gDNA that served as material.

Original data processing: The assay estimated nucleated cells by amplifying reference gene primers. Sequencing was performed with immunoSEQ multiplex PCR; in TCRdb, only in-frame clones are kept and a portion is missing. That table is the source of V, J and clone size, and D and trimming were worked out from the DNA. Among around 220,000 clones listed, 82% were seen once. Seattle-derived patients entered the study during active infection and were followed longitudinally. The rearrangement joins TRBV28 to TRBJ2-3; 12 positions agree with TRBD2. This TCR was recovered from a woman aged 80 or older with COVID-19, enrolled during active disease. Sequenced sample: peripheral blood. CDR3 nucleotides: TGTGCCAGCAGTTCCGGGGGGAGACTAGCGGGAGTAATTGCAGATACGCAGTATTTT. Translating gives CASSSGGRLAGVIADTQYF.